The 10 T cell receptor beta chains reported below all come from one sample, sequenced in a study of cytomegalovirus exposure and HLA in healthy donors. PCR was performed using 60 Vbeta and 13 Jbeta primers. This table comes from immunoSEQ multiplex PCR, and its TCRdb copy is limited to in-frame clones, with some not included. The table lists 150,000 to 200,000 clones, about 71% of them singletons. What was sequenced was PBMCs. These TCRs come from a man in his forties or fifties in good health and CMV-seronegative.

The chain uses TRBV7-8 and TRBJ2-5; D gene ambiguous. The germline gives CDR1 SGHVS, CDR2 FQNEAQ. V was shortened by 1 base and J by 4 bases, with 10 bases between the two germline ends. The CDR3 extends over 14 amino acids. Written as DNA, the CDR3 is TGTGCCAGCAGCTTAGGACTGCCCCGAGAGACCCAGTACTTC. It translates to CASSLGLPRETQYF.

The V and J genes are TRBV6-5 and TRBJ1-1; 7 bases align to TRBD1. J gave up 1 base and V 5 bases, and 7 bases lay outside the gene matches. Germline V gene data show CDR1 as MNHEY and CDR2 as SVGAGI. The CDR3 sequence is 15 residues long. CDR3 nucleotides: TGTGCCAGCAGTCAAGACAGGGTTGCGAACACTGAAGCTTTCTTT. It yields the protein CASSQDRVANTEAFF.

This chain links TRBV5-8 with TRBJ1-5; 7 bases align to TRBD1. There are 15 residues in the CDR3. The germline V gene has CDR1 SGHTS and CDR2 YDEGEE. With V trimmed by 0 bases and J by 4 bases, 4 bases remained unmatched. Written as DNA, the CDR3 is TGTGCCAGCAGCTTGGGACAGGGCCGAAATCAGCCCCAGCATTTT. Its protein product is CASSLGQGRNQPQHF.

The chain links TRBV28 to TRBJ2-7, with D possibly being TRBD1 (7 bases). Per germline, CDR1 MDHEN and CDR2 SYDVKM. This CDR3 has 15 residues. V lost 6 bases and J lost 4, with 19 bases in between. Here the CDR3 reads CASSLGGGNLYEQYF. In DNA, the CDR3 is TGTGCCAGCAGCCTTGGAGGGGGCAACCTGTACGAGCAGTACTTC.

The chain links TRBV4-1 to TRBJ1-2, with D perhaps matching TRBD1 (6 bases). Germline CDR1 is MGHRA and CDR2 is YSYEKL. The CDR3 is made up of 14 amino acids. V was cut by 0 bases and J by 7 bases, with 12 bases left in between. CDR3 bases: TGCGCCAGCAGCCAAGATCCACAGGGACGTGGCTACACCTTC. Translated, it gives CASSQDPQGRGYTF.

This clone was counted a few times. This chain joins TRBV9 and TRBJ2-5; 14 nucleotides line up with TRBD2. This CDR3 spans 16 amino acids. Germline CDR1 and CDR2: SGDLS and YYNGEE. The trim removed 0 bases at V and 4 bases at J, leaving 2 bases unmatched. CDR3 nucleotide sequence: TGTGCCAGCAGCGTAGGACTAGCGGGGGGGCCAGAGACCCAGTACTTC. It translates to CASSVGLAGGPETQYF. Looking up the rest from reference TRBV9 and TRBJ2-5 gives the full variable domain: DSGVTQTPKHLITATGQRVTLRCSPRSGDLSVYWYQQSLDQGLQFLIQYYNGEERAKGNILERFSAQQFPDLHSELNLSSLELGDSALYFCASSVGLAGGPETQYFGPGTRLLVL.

For this clone: The junction departs from germline at one end; a sequencing error may be responsible. J is TRBJ2-1 and V is TRBV6-1; TRBD1 aligns across 8 bases. Germline CDR1 and CDR2: MNHNS and SASEGT. The CDR3 runs to 13 residues. CDR3 protein: CASSEWRGQAPVF. CDR3 sequence (DNA): TGTGCCAGCAGTGAATGGAGGGGACAGGCCCCAGTCTTC.

This clone was seen only once. J is TRBJ2-3 and V is TRBV11-2; D is perhaps TRBD1 (5 bases). CDR3 length: 14 amino acids. CDR1 and CDR2 from the germline V gene are SGHAT and FQNNGV. V was clipped by 1 base and J by 5 bases, with 10 bases between them. CDR3 amino acids: CASSLGAGKDTQYF. In DNA, the CDR3 is TGTGCCAGCAGCTTAGGGGCAGGGAAAGATACGCAGTATTTT. Full variable domain (remainder filled in from reference TRBV11-2 and TRBJ2-3): EAGVAQSPRYKIIEKRQSVAFWCNPISGHATLYWYQQILGQGPKLLIQFQNNGVVDDSQLPKDRFSAERLKGVDSTLKIQPAKLEDSAVYLCASSLGAGKDTQYFGPGTRLTVL.

This clone was seen a handful of times. The rearrangement uses TRBV5-1 and TRBJ2-1; a possible D gene is TRBD2 (5 bases). This CDR3 is built from 15 residues. V shed 7 bases and J shed 2 bases, with 16 bases lying between them. Per the germline V gene, CDR1 is SGHRS and CDR2 is YFSETQ. The DNA of the CDR3 is TGCGCCAGCGCCTTCGAGGGATCAACCTACAATGAGCAGTTCTTC. Translating it yields CASAFEGSTYNEQFF. Full variable domain (remainder filled in from reference TRBV5-1 and TRBJ2-1): KAGVTQTPRYLIKTRGQQVTLSCSPISGHRSVSWYQQTPGQGLQFLFEYFSETQRNKGNFPGRFSGRQFSNSRSEMNVSTLELGDSALYLCASAFEGSTYNEQFFGPGTRLTVL.

The chain employs TRBV2 and TRBJ2-3; TRBD2 agrees at 13 bases. V lost 6 bases, J lost 1 base, and 10 bases stayed unmatched. CDR3 length: 18 residues. Germline V lookup: CDR1 SNHLY, CDR2 FYNNEI. This CDR3 reads CASSWEVLAGGRTDTQYF. The CDR3 coding sequence is TGTGCCAGCAGCTGGGAGGTACTAGCGGGGGGGCGCACAGATACGCAGTATTTT.